This T cell receptor (beta chain) was captured in a study of blood T cell repertoires in COVID-19. Repertoires were generated with immunoSEQ multiplex PCR, while TCRdb's copy carries only in-frame clones and drops some. Of 100,000 or so clones in the sample, roughly 86% were seen once. The CDR3 consists of 14 residues. Germline V gives CDR1 MGHRA, CDR2 YSYEKL. Germline trimming cut 4 bases from V and 13 bases from J; bases unmatched to any gene: 14. V and J are TRBV4-1 and TRBJ2-7; TRBD2 agrees at 9 bases. This clonotype was sampled from a woman aged 55 to 70 with acute or convalescent COVID-19. The specimen was peripheral blood. The CDR3 bases are TGCGCCAGCAGCCGCTTAGGGGGACTAGCACCGATCTACTTC. Protein sequence: CASSRLGGLAPIYF.